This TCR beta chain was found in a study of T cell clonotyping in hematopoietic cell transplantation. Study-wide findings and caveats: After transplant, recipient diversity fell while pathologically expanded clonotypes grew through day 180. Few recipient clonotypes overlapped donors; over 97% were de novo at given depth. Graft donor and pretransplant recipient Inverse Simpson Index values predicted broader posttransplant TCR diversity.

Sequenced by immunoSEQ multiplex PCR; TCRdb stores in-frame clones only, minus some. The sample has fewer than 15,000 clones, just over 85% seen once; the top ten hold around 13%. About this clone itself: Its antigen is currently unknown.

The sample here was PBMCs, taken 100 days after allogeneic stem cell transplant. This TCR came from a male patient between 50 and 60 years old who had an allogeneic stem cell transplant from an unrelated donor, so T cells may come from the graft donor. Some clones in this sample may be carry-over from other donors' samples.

CDR3 in DNA: TGCGCCAGCAGCCTTCAGGCGGACACTGAAGCTTTCTTT. Its translation is CASSLQADTEAFF. The chain uses TRBV5-1 and TRBJ1-1, with D unresolved. The CDR3 loop spans 13 amino acids. V lost 4 bases to trimming and J lost 3 bases, with 10 bases between them. Looked up from germline, CDR1 is SGHRS and CDR2 is YFSETQ.